The T cell receptor (beta chain) described here comes from a study of blood T cell repertoires in COVID-19. The trim removed 3 bases at V and 3 bases at J, leaving 9 bases unmatched. The germline gives CDR1 LNHDA, CDR2 SQIVND (reference sequence). The CDR3 is 17 amino acids. TCRdb keeps only in-frame clones here, not all; method: immunoSEQ multiplex PCR. The data hold approximately 240,000 clones, with almost 85% observed a single time. This receptor was obtained from a man between 50 and 59 years old with acute or convalescent COVID-19. V usage is TRBV19 and J usage is TRBJ2-4; TRBD2 matches 9 bases. Sequencing was performed on peripheral blood. The CDR3 DNA follows: TGTGCCAGTAGTATGGAGTCAAGCGGGGGGAGCAAAAACATTCAGTACTTC. This sequence encodes CASSMESSGGSKNIQYF.